This TCR beta chain emerged from a study of blood T cells in healthy people across ages (dated by TCRdb to the mid-2010s). Concerning the study at large: In model experiments, template switching captured about one uniquely barcoded TCR beta cDNA molecule for every two T cells. The donors were split into four age groups: young (average 16 years), middle-aged (around 37), aged (more than 60) and long-lived (under 90). Two additional independent replicas of 1 million unique cDNA reads from the same blood draw were analyzed for two donors (one aged 18 to 30 and one aged 80 or older). Using deep sequencing normalized with unique cDNA molecular identifiers, the study measured how TCR beta repertoire diversity changes with age. To avoid experimental bias, donors of different ages were distributed randomly across sequencing lanes. Results the study describes overall, beyond this receptor: Bulk unsorted PBMC profiling prevented conclusive comparison of naive and antigen-experienced compartments. Because the CMV infection status of the donors was unknown, age-related changes in expanded clonotypes may potentially have been confounded. Observed TCR beta diversity per million T cells fell roughly linearly with age, and a significant reduction was already apparent by age approximately 41. Observed TCR beta diversity correlated strongly with the percentage of naive T cells measured by flow cytometry. Estimates of total diversity from one million sequenced T cells were regarded as lower bounds and underestimates. Compared with the aged group, more naive CD4+ T cells, fewer expanded clones and increased TCR diversity were shown by the long-lived group, suggesting age selection.

Systemically healthy Caucasian individuals from Russia, around 38 in total and aged roughly 6 to 100 years, were included as donors. About 10 milliliters of peripheral blood were collected from each donor into EDTA-treated Vacutainer tubes. Ficoll-Paque density-gradient centrifugation was used to isolate PBMCs, with at least 7 million per sample. Total RNA, at least 6 micrograms per sample, was extracted from PBMCs with Trizol reagent. The percentages of naive CD45RAhigh/CD27high T cells were determined by flow cytometry on a PBMC aliquot from every donor. This clonotype was counted between two and nine times. What antigen it recognizes has not been identified. No per-base quality is available; no much larger clone lies one base away. For CDR1 and CDR2, the germline V gene lists MNHEY and SVGAGI. V and J are trimmed by 5 bases and 4 bases, and the gene matches miss 7 bases of the junction. From the cysteine through the phenylalanine, the CDR3 covers 14 amino acids. Kept here is only the CDR3 DNA, which spans 42 bases and is read in frame from base 1.

The receptor library was made with 5' RACE. The sequencer listed for this sample is Illumina HiSeq 2500. A second PCR of about 7 to 12 cycles was run with a J-beta primer mix and a sample-barcoded 5' primer. A unique molecular identifier was introduced onto each TCR beta cDNA molecule by a template-switch 5' adaptor carrying 12 random nucleotides. Each sample yielded at least 2.5 million CDR3-containing paired-end reads. All of the RNA was converted into first-strand cDNA using the Mint cDNA synthesis kit, with a TRBC-specific oligonucleotide serving as the primer. After uracil-DNA glycosylase treatment, a first 18-cycle PCR used universal primers M1SS and BC2_uni_R on all cDNA. The study's own analysis went as follows. For normalization, 1 million high-quality reads, each with a distinct molecular identifier, were randomly selected from each sample. Instead of being binned into consensus sequences, reads with shared molecular identifiers were discarded. CDR3 identification, clonotype clustering and error correction used MiTCR with a Q25 quality threshold and the strictest error-elimination algorithm. A nonparametric unseen species model with Euler transformation was used to estimate a lower bound on total TCR beta diversity. TCRdb reprocessed the public reads (quality trimming at Q25 with fastp, clone calling with MiXCR) and kept in-frame beta chains. CDR3 protein sequences are deduplicated, and each keeps its most common genes and DNA. TCRdb, rather than the study authors, made the V and J calls. For this sample there are approximately 800,000 distinct CDR3 sequences; about 48% appear just once. The ten largest clones take up roughly 40% of the sample.

The receptor was derived from a man aged 80 or over in good health. Sequencing was performed on blood. The chain uses TRBV6-5 and TRBJ1-2; 7 of the junction bases match TRBD1. The bases read TGTGCCAGCAGTCCGCGGGACAGCCTCTATGGCTACACCTTC. Translation gives CASSPRDSLYGYTF.